Listed here are 17 T cell receptor beta chains from one sample, sequenced in a study of T cell responses to AZD1222 COVID-19 vaccine. Assay used: immunoSEQ multiplex PCR; TCRdb lists only in-frame clones, some missing. The sample consists of 150,000 or so clones, 89% of them appearing once. The sequenced sample was peripheral blood, obtained on day 0 of AZD1222 vaccination. The receptors were sampled from an adult in good health.

The V gene is TRBV6-5, the J gene TRBJ1-3; no reliable D call. Trimming removed 2 bases at V and 3 bases at J, with 11 bases between. The CDR3 spans 15 residues. CDR1 and CDR2 (germline): MNHEY, SVGAGI. The CDR3: CASSYGHSRGNTIYF. In nucleotides, the CDR3 is TGTGCCAGCAGTTACGGGCATTCCCGTGGAAACACCATATATTTT.

V usage is TRBV2 and J usage is TRBJ2-1, with 9 bases lining up with TRBD2. V lost 1 base, J lost 4 bases, and 2 bases stayed unmatched. The germline gives CDR1 SNHLY, CDR2 FYNNEI. The CDR3 has 15 residues. The CDR3 region has the DNA TGTGCCAGCAGTGAAGTAAGCGGGAGGTACAATGAGCAGTTCTTC. Translation gives CASSEVSGRYNEQFF.

This chain joins TRBV3-1 (or the pseudogene TRBV3-2) and TRBJ2-3; possible D gene TRBD1, 6 bases. The V and J ends lost 0 bases and 14 bases respectively, with 15 bases between them. Per germline, CDR1 LGHDT and CDR2 YNNKEL (reference sequence). This CDR3 region has 13 residues. CDR3 in amino acids: CASSQDQLGQWYF. CDR3 DNA: TGTGCCAGCAGCCAAGATCAATTAGGACAGTGGTATTTT.

The table lists this clone with a few counts. The V gene is TRBV5-6, the J gene TRBJ2-6; D ambiguous. Per germline, CDR1 SGHDT and CDR2 YYEEEE. V was shortened by 0 bases and J by 4 bases, with 17 bases between the two germline ends. The CDR3 runs 18 residues. CDR3 sequence (DNA): TGTGCCAGCAGCTTGGCCTTAAGGGAAGATTACGGGGCCAACGTCCTGACTTTC. It translates to CASSLALREDYGANVLTF.

This clone has just a few counts. The chain is built from TRBV21-1 and TRBJ1-2. TRBV21-1 is an annotated pseudogene. The CDR3 sequence is 20 residues long. CDR3 amino acids: CASSKKPETSDGGANYGYTF. CDR3 coding DNA: TGTGCCAGCAGCAAAAAACCCGAGACTTCTGATGGTGGAGCCAACTATGGCTACACCTTC.

The chain recombines TRBV2 with TRBJ2-7; tentative D call: TRBD2 (5 bases). The V gene's germline CDR1 is SNHLY and CDR2 FYNNEI. This CDR3 is built from 13 residues. V was pared by 7 bases and J by 5 bases, with 15 bases between. CDR3 sequence: CASNREIAHEQYF. The CDR3 DNA is TGTGCCAGCAATCGGGAAATAGCCCACGAGCAGTACTTC.

This chain connects TRBV7-8 to TRBJ1-2; TRBD1 might be the D (5 bases). CDR3 length equals 12 residues. CDR1 SGHVS and CDR2 FQNEAQ come from the germline V gene. V was pared by 5 bases and J by 8 bases, with 12 bases between. CDR3 in DNA: TGTGCCAGCAGCCTTAGAAGGGGAGGCTACACCTTC. Translation gives CASSLRRGGYTF.

This sequence joins TRBV29-1 and TRBJ1-2, with 7 bases lining up with TRBD1. The germline gives CDR1 SQVTM, CDR2 ANQGSEA. The CDR3 has 14 amino acids. Trimming removed 5 bases from V and 1 base from J; junction bases left unmatched: 7. CDR3 amino acids: CSVLRDSFNYGYTF. The CDR3 DNA is TGCAGCGTTCTACGGGACAGTTTTAACTATGGCTACACCTTC.

The chain uses TRBV29-1 and TRBJ2-3; 8 nucleotides agree with TRBD2. The CDR3 spans 12 residues. J lost 5 bases, V lost 4 bases, and 2 bases had no gene match. Germline CDR1 and CDR2: SQVTM and ANQGSEA. The CDR3 spells CSVVLAGDTQYF. In DNA, the CDR3 is TGCAGCGTTGTGCTAGCGGGAGATACGCAGTATTTT.

This rearrangement joins TRBV13 to TRBJ1-3; D is unresolved. Germline CDR1 is PRHDT and CDR2 is FYEKMQ (reference sequence). The CDR3 has 13 amino acids. Between the trimmed V and J ends, which lost 11 bases and 2 bases, there was a span of 13 bases. CDR3 sequence (DNA): TGTGCCTCTTCCGGCGGGGCTGGAAACACCATATATTTT. Its translation: CASSGGAGNTIYF.

The gene calls are TRBV19 and TRBJ2-2; 8 nucleotides match TRBD2. This CDR3 is built from 18 residues. Per germline, CDR1 LNHDA and CDR2 SQIVND (reference sequence). The junction had 13 bases not matched to a gene; V was cut back by 2 bases and J by 5 bases. CDR3: CASSIWPPTSGSTGELFF. For the CDR3, the DNA is TGTGCCAGTAGTATATGGCCCCCTACTAGCGGTTCGACCGGGGAGCTGTTTTTT.

V usage is TRBV18 and J usage is TRBJ2-5, with D possibly being TRBD1 (5 bases). Trimming left V 2 bases short and J 5 bases short, with 12 bases between. Germline V lookup: CDR1 KGHSH, CDR2 LQKENI. The CDR3 runs 14 residues. The CDR3 DNA sequence: TGTGCCAGCTCACCATTTCAGGGCGCGGAGACCCAGTACTTC. This sequence encodes CASSPFQGAETQYF.

V is TRBV19 and J is TRBJ1-5; weak D call: TRBD1 (5 bases). V was shortened by 3 bases and J by 3 bases, with 12 bases between the two germline ends. In germline, CDR1 is LNHDA, CDR2 SQIVND (reference sequence). The CDR3 is 15 residues long. The CDR3 sequence: CASSIIAGFNQPQHF. CDR3 DNA: TGTGCCAGTAGTATTATCGCAGGGTTCAATCAGCCCCAGCATTTT.

The V call is TRBV7-3, the J call TRBJ2-3; TRBD2 agrees at 10 bases. Germline CDR1 reads SGHTA; CDR2 reads FQGTGA. V lost 5 bases, J lost 3 bases, and 8 bases stayed unmatched. CDR3 size: 16 residues. DNA for the CDR3: TGTGCCAGCAGCCTCGGACTAGCGGAAATAACAGATACGCAGTATTTT. It translates to CASSLGLAEITDTQYF.

This chain links TRBV7-2 with TRBJ2-3; TRBD2 matches 8 bases. The CDR3 has 15 amino acids. In germline, CDR1 is SGHTA, CDR2 FQGNSA. Unmatched junction bases numbered 11, after V lost 7 bases and J lost 5 bases. CDR3 DNA: TGTGCCAGCAACCGGGGGGGAATAAATGTAGATACGCAGTATTTT. Translating it yields CASNRGGINVDTQYF.

This clone turned up a few times. This rearrangement joins TRBV5-6 to TRBJ2-3; TRBD1 matches 7 bases. Trimming removed 0 bases from V and 11 bases from J; junction bases left unmatched: 6. This CDR3 has 13 amino acids. Germline assignment: CDR1 SGHDT and CDR2 YYEEEE. The CDR3 sequence is CASSLEDRDRQYF. The CDR3 bases are TGTGCCAGCAGCTTGGAGGACCGGGACAGGCAGTATTTT.

V gene TRBV7-2 combines with J gene TRBJ1-1, with D uncertain. Germline V gives CDR1 SGHTA, CDR2 FQGNSA. V was trimmed by 1 base and J by 0 bases, leaving 6 bases between them. The CDR3 is 14 amino acids. CDR3 loop: CASSLVRVNTEAFF. The CDR3 DNA is TGTGCCAGCAGCTTAGTACGGGTGAACACTGAAGCTTTCTTT.